Listed below are T cell receptor beta chains from one sample, sequenced in a study of blood T cell repertoires in COVID-19. Profiled with immunoSEQ multiplex PCR; TCRdb holds only in-frame clones, not every one. Of roughly 140,000 clones in the sample, less than 90% were seen once. The sequenced sample consisted of peripheral blood. The receptors originated from a human donor in a cohort sampled during active COVID-19. Each CDR3 is given without its conserved first and last residue. The order of the fields is CDR3 protein, V gene, D gene, clone size, CDR3 length. D genes are given only for firm matches. Clone size appears in some rows only: once, few, many, or a class for an expanded clone.

cdr3_aa: ASSNRASTGELF; v_call: TRBV5-1; d_call: -; clone_size: -; cdr3_length: 12
cdr3_aa: ATSRNRGTDTQY; v_call: TRBV15; d_call: -; clone_size: -; cdr3_length: 12
cdr3_aa: ASSQGRSGQETQY; v_call: TRBV4-3; d_call: -; clone_size: -; cdr3_length: 13
cdr3_aa: ASSIDWQGAHNEQF; v_call: TRBV19; d_call: TRBD1; clone_size: -; cdr3_length: 14
cdr3_aa: ASSFALRVNTEAF; v_call: TRBV11-3; d_call: -; clone_size: -; cdr3_length: 13
cdr3_aa: ASRPSGGPVDTQY; v_call: TRBV6-5; d_call: TRBD2; clone_size: -; cdr3_length: 13
cdr3_aa: ASSGTGDRGYT; v_call: TRBV7-9; d_call: TRBD1; clone_size: -; cdr3_length: 11
cdr3_aa: ASSEPVTAPRDRDSNQPQH; v_call: TRBV6-1; d_call: TRBD1; clone_size: -; cdr3_length: 19
cdr3_aa: ASSPTRLTGVNGTIY; v_call: TRBV18; d_call: TRBD1; clone_size: few; cdr3_length: 15
cdr3_aa: ASTPTRMGQTNTGELF; v_call: TRBV27; d_call: -; clone_size: -; cdr3_length: 16
cdr3_aa: ASSQERGGSGGYT; v_call: TRBV4-3; d_call: -; clone_size: -; cdr3_length: 13
cdr3_aa: ASRPTCTEAF; v_call: TRBV12-2; d_call: -; clone_size: few; cdr3_length: 10
cdr3_aa: ASSPTSGGTQETQY; v_call: TRBV18; d_call: TRBD2; clone_size: -; cdr3_length: 14
cdr3_aa: ASSQGADLTDTQY; v_call: TRBV4-3; d_call: -; clone_size: -; cdr3_length: 13
cdr3_aa: ASSSPTTSGGRTDTQY; v_call: TRBV7-9; d_call: TRBD2; clone_size: -; cdr3_length: 16
cdr3_aa: ASSSDPTGGRSYT; v_call: TRBV5-1; d_call: TRBD1; clone_size: -; cdr3_length: 13
cdr3_aa: ASSPLNQSPDGYT; v_call: TRBV18; d_call: -; clone_size: -; cdr3_length: 13